This record covers a single T cell receptor (beta chain). There is no known antigen for this receptor. No quality values exist for individual bases; no much larger clone is one base distant. Taken from cysteine to phenylalanine, the CDR3 has 16 residues. Only CDR3 DNA remains: 48 bases, in frame from the first base. V loses 5 bases at its end and J loses 3 bases; junction bases beyond the gene matches: 13. The germline V gene supplies CDR1 SGHAT and CDR2 FQNNGV. The data originate from a study of blood T cell repertoires in COVID-19 (dated by TCRdb to 2019 to 2021). Background for the entire study: Samples from collaborators originated in the United States, Italy and Spain and spanned both the acute and convalescent phases of COVID-19. The prospective study material was composed of cDNA or gDNA derived from T cells, B-cell-depleted T cells, or PBMCs. Deeply sampled blood TCRbeta repertoires from subjects exposed to, actively infected with, or recovered from COVID-19 were included in the dataset. A freely available public database, intended as a resource for researchers studying the immune response to SARS-CoV-2, is where the repertoires were released. Samples were obtained from the ongoing ImmuneRACE study (first 160 participants) and from 1,254 subjects provided by 6 global collaborators. A de-identified subject ID, COVID-19 status, age in years and sex were almost always included in the sample metadata. Where HLA class I and class II types were available, the types were taken from metadata supplied by the sample provider, not from assay-based typing.

Study-level results and caveats: The amount of clinical and demographic metadata varied by source and participant and was provided uncurated.

TCRbeta CDR3 regions were amplified from genomic DNA by means of the immunoSEQ Assay, a bias-controlled multiplex PCR. Processing in the source paper ran as follows. The number of nucleated cells in each sample was estimated by amplification of reference gene primers within the assay. Sequence reads were collapsed and filtered to measure the absolute abundance of every unique TCRbeta CDR3 rearrangement. For each sample, productive Simpson clonality was calculated as the square root of Simpson's diversity index across productive rearrangements. TCRdb carries this immuneACCESS record with in-frame sequences only. Its versions omit some clonotypes, under half of them owing to an unresolved V gene in the studies checked, with the rest unexplained. V and J calls and clone size are those listed in that table; D and trimming were worked out from the DNA. For this sample the table gives tens of thousands of clones, of which approximately 84% were detected only once. 2.5% of the sample lies in the top ten.

Each collaborating institution followed its own protocols to collect whole blood in K2EDTA tubes. For TCRbeta analysis, collaborators shipped samples as frozen whole blood, isolated PBMCs, or DNA extracted from either of those sample types. The receptor chain draws on TRBV11-2 and TRBJ2-7, and 7 junction bases match TRBD1. The receptor's source is a man between 45 and 60 years old with acute or convalescent COVID-19. The sequencing sample was made of peripheral blood. The DNA sequence follows: TGTGCCAGCAGCATAGCCTACCGGGACAGACACTACGAGCAGTACTTC. Translated, it gives CASSIAYRDRHYEQYF.